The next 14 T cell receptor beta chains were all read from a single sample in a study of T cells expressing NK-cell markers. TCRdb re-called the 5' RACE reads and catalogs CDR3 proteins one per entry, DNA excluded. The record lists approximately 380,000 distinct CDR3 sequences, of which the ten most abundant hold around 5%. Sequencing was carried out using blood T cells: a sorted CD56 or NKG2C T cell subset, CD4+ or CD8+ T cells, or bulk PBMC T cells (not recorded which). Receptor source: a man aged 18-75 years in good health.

CDR3 sequence reads: CASSQDGANKEKTYF. The rearrangement joins TRBV4-2 to TRBJ2-7; TCRdb designates TRBD1, a call that cannot be tested without DNA. Per the germline V gene, CDR1 is LGHNA and CDR2 is YNFKEQ. The CDR3 contains 15 residues.

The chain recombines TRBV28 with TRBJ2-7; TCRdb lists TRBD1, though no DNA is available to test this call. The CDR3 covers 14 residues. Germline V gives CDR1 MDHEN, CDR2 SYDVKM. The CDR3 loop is CASRGGVRSYEQYF.

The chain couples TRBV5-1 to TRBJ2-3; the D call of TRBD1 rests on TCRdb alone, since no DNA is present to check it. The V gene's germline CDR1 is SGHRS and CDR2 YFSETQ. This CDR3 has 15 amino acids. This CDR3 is CASSLTGGFVDTQYF.

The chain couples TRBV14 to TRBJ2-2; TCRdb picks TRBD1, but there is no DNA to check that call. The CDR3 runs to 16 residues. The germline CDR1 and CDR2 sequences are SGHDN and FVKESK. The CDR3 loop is CASSQWTGPNTGELFF. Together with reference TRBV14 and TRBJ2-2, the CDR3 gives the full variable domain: EAGVTQFPSHSVIEKGQTVTLRCDPISGHDNLYWYRRVMGKEIKFLLHFVKESKQDESGMPNNRFLAERTGGTYSTLKVQPAELEDSGVYFCASSQWTGPNTGELFFGEGSRLTVL.

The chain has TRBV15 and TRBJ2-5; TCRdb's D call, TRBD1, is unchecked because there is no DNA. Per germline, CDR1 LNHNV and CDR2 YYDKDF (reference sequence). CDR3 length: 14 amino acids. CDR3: CATSRDPGKETQYF.

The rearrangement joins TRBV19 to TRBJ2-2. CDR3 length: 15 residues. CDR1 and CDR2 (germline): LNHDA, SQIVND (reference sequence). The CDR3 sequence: CASSTRHRSAGELFF.

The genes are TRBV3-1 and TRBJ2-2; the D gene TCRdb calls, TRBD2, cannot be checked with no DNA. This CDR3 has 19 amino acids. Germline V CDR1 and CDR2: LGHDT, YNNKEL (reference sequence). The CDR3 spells CASTPRLAGGTKNTGELFF.

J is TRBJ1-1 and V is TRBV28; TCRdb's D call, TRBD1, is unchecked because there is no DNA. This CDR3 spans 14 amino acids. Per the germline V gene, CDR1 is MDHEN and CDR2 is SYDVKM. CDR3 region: CASSVTGPNTEAFF.

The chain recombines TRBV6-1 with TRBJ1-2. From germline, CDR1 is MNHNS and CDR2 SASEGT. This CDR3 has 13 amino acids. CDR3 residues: CASRGATGRGYTF.

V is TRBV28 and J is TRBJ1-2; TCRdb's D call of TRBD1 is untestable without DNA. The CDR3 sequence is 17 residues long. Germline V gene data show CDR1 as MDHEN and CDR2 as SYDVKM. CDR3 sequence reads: CASRATTGVIANYGYTF.

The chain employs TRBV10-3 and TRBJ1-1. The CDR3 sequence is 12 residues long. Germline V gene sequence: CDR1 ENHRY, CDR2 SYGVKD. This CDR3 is CAIRDTNTEAFF.

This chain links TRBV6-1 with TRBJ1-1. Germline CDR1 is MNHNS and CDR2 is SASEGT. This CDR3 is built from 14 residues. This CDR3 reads CASRRTYSNTEAFF.

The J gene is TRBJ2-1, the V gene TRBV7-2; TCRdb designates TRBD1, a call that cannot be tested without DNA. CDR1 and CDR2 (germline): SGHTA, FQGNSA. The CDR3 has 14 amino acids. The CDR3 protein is CASSFTGAGGTQFF.

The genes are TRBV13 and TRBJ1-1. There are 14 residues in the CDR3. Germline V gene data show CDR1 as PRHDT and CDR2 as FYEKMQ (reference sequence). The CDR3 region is CASSFRGQGTEAFF.